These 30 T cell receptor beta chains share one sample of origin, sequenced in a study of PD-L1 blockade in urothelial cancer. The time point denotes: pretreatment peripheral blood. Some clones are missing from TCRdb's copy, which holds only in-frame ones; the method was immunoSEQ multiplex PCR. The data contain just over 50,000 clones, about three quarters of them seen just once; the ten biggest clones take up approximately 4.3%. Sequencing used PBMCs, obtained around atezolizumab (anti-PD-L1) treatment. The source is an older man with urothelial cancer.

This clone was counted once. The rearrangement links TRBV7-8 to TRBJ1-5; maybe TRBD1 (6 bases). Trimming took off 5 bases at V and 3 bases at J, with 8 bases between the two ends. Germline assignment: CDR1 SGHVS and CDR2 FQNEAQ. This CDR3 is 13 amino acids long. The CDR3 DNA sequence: TGTGCCAGCAGCCGACAGGACAATCAGCCCCAGCATTTT. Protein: CASSRQDNQPQHF. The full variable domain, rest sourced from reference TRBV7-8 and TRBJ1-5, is GAGVSQSPRYKVAKRGQDVALRCDPISGHVSLFWYQQALGQGPEFLTYFQNEAQLDKSGLPSDRFFAERPEGSVSTLKIQRTQQEDSAVYLCASSRQDNQPQHFGDGTRLSIL.

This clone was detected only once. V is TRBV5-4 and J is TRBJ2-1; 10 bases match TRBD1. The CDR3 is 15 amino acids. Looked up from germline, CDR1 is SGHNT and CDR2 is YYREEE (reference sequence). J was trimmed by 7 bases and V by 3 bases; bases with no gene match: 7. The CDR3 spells CASSSPGQGWNEQFF. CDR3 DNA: TGTGCCAGCAGCTCCCCGGGACAGGGGTGGAATGAGCAGTTCTTC.

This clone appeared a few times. CDR3 region: CASSSLAGGGTDTQYF. As DNA, the CDR3 is TGTGCCAGCAGTTCCCTAGCGGGAGGTGGGACAGATACGCAGTATTTT. This rearrangement joins TRBV28 to TRBJ2-3; TRBD2 aligns across 11 bases. With V trimmed by 4 bases and J by 3 bases, 6 bases remained unmatched. The germline V gene encodes CDR1 MDHEN and CDR2 SYDVKM. The CDR3 runs to 16 residues.

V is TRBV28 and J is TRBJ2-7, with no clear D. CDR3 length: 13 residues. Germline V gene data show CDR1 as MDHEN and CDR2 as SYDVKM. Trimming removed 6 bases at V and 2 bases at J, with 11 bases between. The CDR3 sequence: CASRQQVPYEQYF. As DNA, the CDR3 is TGTGCCAGCAGGCAGCAGGTACCCTACGAGCAGTACTTC. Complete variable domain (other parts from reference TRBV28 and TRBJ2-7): DVKVTQSSRYLVKRTGEKVFLECVQDMDHENMFWYRQDPGLGLRLIYFSYDVKMKEKGDIPEGYSVSREKKERFSLILESASTNQTSMYLCASRQQVPYEQYFGPGTRLTVT.

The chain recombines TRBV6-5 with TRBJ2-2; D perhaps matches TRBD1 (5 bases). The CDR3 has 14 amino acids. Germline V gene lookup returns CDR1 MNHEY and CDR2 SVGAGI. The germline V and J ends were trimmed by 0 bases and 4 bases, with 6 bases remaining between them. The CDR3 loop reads CASSYSRVTGELFF. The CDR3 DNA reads TGTGCCAGCAGTTACTCCAGGGTCACCGGGGAGCTGTTTTTT.

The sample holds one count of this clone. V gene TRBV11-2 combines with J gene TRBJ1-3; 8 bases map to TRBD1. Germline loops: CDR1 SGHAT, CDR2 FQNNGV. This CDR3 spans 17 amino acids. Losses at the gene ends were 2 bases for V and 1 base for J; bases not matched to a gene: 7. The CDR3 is CASSLWTGTVSGNTIYF. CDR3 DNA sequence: TGTGCCAGCAGCTTATGGACAGGGACGGTTTCTGGAAACACCATATATTTT.

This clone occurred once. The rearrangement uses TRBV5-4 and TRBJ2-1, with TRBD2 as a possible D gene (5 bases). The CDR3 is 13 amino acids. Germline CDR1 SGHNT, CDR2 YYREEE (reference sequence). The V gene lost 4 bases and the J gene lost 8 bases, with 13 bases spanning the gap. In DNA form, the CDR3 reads TGTGCCAGCAGCGTGGACGGGAACTATGAGCAGTTCTTC. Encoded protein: CASSVDGNYEQFF.

The CDR3 nucleotides read TGTGCCAGTTTCTCCGGGACAAATAATAATTCACCCCTCCACTTT. Its translation is CASFSGTNNNSPLHF. The genes are TRBV19 and TRBJ1-6, with D tentatively TRBD1 (6 bases). This CDR3 spans 15 amino acids. V lost 8 bases to trimming and J lost 5 bases, with 16 bases between them. Germline CDR1 is LNHDA and CDR2 is SQIVND (reference sequence).

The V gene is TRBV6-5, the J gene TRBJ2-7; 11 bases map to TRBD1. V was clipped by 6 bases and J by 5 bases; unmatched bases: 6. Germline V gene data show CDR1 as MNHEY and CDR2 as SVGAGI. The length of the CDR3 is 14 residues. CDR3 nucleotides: TGTGCCAGCAGGGAGGACAGGGGGCGCGACGAGCAGTACTTC. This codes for CASREDRGRDEQYF.

CDR3 region: CAWSGIGVIRGEKLFF. In DNA form, the CDR3 reads TGTGCCTGGAGTGGGATCGGGGTGATCAGAGGTGAAAAACTGTTTTTT. The V gene is TRBV30, the J gene TRBJ1-4; D unresolved. Trimming shortened V by 1 base and J by 7 bases, and 19 bases separated the two germline ends. The CDR3 covers 16 residues. Per the germline V gene, CDR1 is GTSNPN and CDR2 is SVGIG (reference sequence).

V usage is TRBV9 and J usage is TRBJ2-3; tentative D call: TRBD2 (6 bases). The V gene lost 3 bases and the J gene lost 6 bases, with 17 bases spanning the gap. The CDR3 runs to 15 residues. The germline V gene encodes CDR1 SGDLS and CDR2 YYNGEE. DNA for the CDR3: TGTGCCAGCAGCGGAGAACTTCGGAGGGCGGATACGCAGTATTTT. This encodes CASSGELRRADTQYF.

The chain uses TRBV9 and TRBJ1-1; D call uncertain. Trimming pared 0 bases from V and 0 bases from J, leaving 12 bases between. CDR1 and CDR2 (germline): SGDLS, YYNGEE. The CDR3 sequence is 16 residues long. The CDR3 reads CASSVGANPMNTEAFF. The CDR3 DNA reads TGTGCCAGCAGCGTAGGCGCCAACCCCATGAACACTGAAGCTTTCTTT.

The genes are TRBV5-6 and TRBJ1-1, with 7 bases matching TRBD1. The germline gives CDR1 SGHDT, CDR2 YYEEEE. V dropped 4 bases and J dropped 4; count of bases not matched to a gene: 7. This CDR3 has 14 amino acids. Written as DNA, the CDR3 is TGTGCCAGCAGCCCCACAGGGGTGAGCACTGAAGCTTTCTTT. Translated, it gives CASSPTGVSTEAFF.

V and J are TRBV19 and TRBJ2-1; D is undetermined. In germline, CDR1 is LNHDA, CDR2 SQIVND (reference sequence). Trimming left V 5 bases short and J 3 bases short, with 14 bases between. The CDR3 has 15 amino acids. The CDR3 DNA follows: TGTGCCAGTAGTCGGGTCGTGATGGTCTACAATGAGCAGTTCTTC. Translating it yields CASSRVVMVYNEQFF.

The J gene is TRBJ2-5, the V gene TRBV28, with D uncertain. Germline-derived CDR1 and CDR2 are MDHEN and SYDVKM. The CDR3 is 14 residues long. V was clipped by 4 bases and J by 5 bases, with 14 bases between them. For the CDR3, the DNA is TGTGCCAGCAGTTCCCCCGCGATCGCGGAGACCCAGTACTTC. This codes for CASSSPAIAETQYF.

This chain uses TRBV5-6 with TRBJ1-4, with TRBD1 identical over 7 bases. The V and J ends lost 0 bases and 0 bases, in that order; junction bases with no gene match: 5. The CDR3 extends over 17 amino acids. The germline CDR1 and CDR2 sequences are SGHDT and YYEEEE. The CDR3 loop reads CASSLAQGHATNEKLFF. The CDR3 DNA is TGTGCCAGCAGCTTGGCACAGGGGCACGCAACTAATGAAAAACTGTTTTTT. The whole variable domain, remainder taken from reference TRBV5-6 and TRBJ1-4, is DAGVTQSPTHLIKTRGQQVTLRCSPKSGHDTVSWYQQALGQGPQFIFQYYEEEERQRGNFPDRFSGHQFPNYSSELNVNALLLGDSALYLCASSLAQGHATNEKLFFGSGTQLSVL.

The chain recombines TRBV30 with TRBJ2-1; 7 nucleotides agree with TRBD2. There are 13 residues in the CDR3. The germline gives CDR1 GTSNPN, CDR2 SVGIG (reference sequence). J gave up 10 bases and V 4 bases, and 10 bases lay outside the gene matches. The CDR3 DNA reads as TGTGCCTGGACCCCCGGAGCGGGAAACGAGCAGTTCTTC. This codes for CAWTPGAGNEQFF. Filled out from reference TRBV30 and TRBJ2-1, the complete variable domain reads SQTIHQWPATLVQPVGSPLSLECTVEGTSNPNLYWYRQAAGRGLQLLFYSVGIGQISSEVPQNLSASRPQDRQFILSSKKLLLSDSGFYLCAWTPGAGNEQFFGPGTRLTVL.

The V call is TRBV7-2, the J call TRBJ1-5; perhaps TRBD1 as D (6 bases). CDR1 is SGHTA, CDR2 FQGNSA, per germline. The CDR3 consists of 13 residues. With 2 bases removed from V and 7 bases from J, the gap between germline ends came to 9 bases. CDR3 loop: CASSLLQGQPQHF. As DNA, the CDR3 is TGTGCCAGCAGCTTACTACAGGGCCAGCCCCAGCATTTT.

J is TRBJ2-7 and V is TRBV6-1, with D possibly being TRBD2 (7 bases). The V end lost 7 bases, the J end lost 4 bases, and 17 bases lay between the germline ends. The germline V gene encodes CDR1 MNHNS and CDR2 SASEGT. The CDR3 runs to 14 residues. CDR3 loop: CASMRGGAGYEQYF. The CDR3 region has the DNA TGTGCCAGCATGAGGGGGGGGGCTGGGTACGAGCAGTACTTC.

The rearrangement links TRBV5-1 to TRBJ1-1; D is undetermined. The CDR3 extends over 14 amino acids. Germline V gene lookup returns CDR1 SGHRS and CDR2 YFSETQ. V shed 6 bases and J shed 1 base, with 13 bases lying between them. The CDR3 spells CASTSVASNTEAFF. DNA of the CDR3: TGCGCCAGCACCTCAGTGGCCTCGAACACTGAAGCTTTCTTT.

The CDR3 region is CASIPKGASGSREQFF. The CDR3 DNA sequence: TGTGCCAGCATCCCCAAAGGGGCTAGCGGGAGTAGGGAGCAGTTCTTC. V usage is TRBV11-2 and J usage is TRBJ2-1; TRBD2 aligns across 10 bases. V lost 7 bases and J lost 10; bases outside the gene matches: 16. The CDR3 spans 16 residues. From germline, CDR1 is SGHAT and CDR2 FQNNGV.

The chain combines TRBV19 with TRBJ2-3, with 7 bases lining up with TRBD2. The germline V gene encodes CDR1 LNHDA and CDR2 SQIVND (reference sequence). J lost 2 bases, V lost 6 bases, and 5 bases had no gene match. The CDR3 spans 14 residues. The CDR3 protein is CASRMGLNTDTQYF. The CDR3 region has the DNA TGTGCCAGTAGAATGGGACTAAACACAGATACGCAGTATTTT.

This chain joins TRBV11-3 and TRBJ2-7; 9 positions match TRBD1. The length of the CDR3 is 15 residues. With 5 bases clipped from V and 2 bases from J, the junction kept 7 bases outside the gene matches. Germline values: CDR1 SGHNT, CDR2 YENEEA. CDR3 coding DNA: TGTGCCAGCAGCCCGAGGGGACAGGGTACCTACGAGCAGTACTTC. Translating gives CASSPRGQGTYEQYF.

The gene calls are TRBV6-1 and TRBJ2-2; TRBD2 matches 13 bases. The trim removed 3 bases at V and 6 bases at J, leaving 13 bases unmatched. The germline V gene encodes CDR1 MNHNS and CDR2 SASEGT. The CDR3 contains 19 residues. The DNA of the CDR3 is TGTGCCAGCAGTGACCCCGGGACTAGCGGGATAAGAATGCCCGGGGAGCTGTTTTTT. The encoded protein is CASSDPGTSGIRMPGELFF.

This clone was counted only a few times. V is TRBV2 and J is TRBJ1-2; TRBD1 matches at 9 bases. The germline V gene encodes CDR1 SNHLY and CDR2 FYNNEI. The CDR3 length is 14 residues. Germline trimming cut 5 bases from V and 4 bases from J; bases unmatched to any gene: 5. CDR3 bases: TGTGCCAGCAGTCGGGACAGGGAAAGCTATGGCTACACCTTC. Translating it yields CASSRDRESYGYTF.

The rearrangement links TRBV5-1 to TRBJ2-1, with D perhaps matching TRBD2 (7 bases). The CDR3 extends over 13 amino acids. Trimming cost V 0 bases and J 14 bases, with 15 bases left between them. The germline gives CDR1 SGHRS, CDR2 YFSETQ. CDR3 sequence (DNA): TGCGCCAGCAGCTTGGCTAGGGGGGGATCGGAGTTCTTC. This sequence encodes CASSLARGGSEFF.

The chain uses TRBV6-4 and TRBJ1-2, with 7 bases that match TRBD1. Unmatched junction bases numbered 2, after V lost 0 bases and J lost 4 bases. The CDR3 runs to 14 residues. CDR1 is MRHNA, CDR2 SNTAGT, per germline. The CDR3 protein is CASSDSRGLYGYTF. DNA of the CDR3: TGTGCCAGCAGTGACTCGAGGGGGCTCTATGGCTACACCTTC.

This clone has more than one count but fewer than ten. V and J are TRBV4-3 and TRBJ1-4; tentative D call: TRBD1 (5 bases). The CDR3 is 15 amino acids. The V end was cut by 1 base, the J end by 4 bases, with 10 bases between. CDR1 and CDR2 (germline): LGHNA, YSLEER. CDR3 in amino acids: CASSQGGVINEKLFF. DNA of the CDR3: TGCGCCAGCAGCCAAGGGGGCGTTATTAATGAAAAACTGTTTTTT.

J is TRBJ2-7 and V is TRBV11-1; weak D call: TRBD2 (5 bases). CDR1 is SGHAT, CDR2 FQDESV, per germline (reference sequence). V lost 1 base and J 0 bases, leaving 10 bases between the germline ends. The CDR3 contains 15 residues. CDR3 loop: CASSLGGPSSYEQYF. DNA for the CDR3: TGTGCCAGCAGCTTAGGCGGGCCCTCCTCCTACGAGCAGTACTTC.

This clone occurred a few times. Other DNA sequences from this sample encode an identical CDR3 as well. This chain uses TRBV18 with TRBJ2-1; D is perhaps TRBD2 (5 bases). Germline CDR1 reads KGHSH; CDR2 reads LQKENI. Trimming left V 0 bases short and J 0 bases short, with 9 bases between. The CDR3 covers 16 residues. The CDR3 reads CASSPPRTVSYNEQFF. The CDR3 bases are TGTGCCAGCTCACCACCGCGGACTGTCTCCTACAATGAGCAGTTCTTC.